This entry features one TCR beta chain sequence. Its antigen is unknown. An end of the junction does not agree with germline; a read error may underlie this. Additional DNA sequences in this sample encode the identical CDR3. Produced via immunoSEQ multiplex PCR; TCRdb's table is partial and in-frame only. The profile shows over 20,000 clones, roughly 89% of them singletons. These data belong to a study of graft-versus-host responses after intestinal transplantation. Study in general: For 2 to 4 years after anti-thymocyte globulin induction, all recipients took tacrolimus and steroids.

Notes on the study in general: When patients had graft-donor T cell macrochimerism, their allografts held high graft-versus-host to host-versus-graft clonal ratios.

Germline CDR1 is SGHAT and CDR2 is FQNNGV. The CDR3 runs to 15 residues. This TCR derives from a human patient who received an intestinal transplant, so some T cells may come from the graft donor. The rearrangement joins TRBV11-2 to TRBJ2-2; 7 bases are shared with TRBD2. This material consisted of PBMCs, taken around 65 days after intestinal transplantation. The DNA of the CDR3 is TGTGCCAGCAGACCGGGACTAACGAACACCGGGGAGTTGTTTTTT. It translates to CASRPGLTNTGELFF.